The clone carrying this T cell receptor (beta chain) was seen only a few times. This could be a read error, since a much larger clone is one nucleotide away. The sample has other DNA sequences that encode this CDR3 too. This sample is drawn from a study of blood T cell repertoires in COVID-19. Study at large: Samples of COVID-19 (acute and convalescent) were obtained from the United States, Italy and Spain. From T cells, B-cell-depleted T cells, or PBMCs came the material, which was cDNA or gDNA.

V lost 1 base, J lost 3 bases, and 13 bases lay in between. Per the germline V gene, CDR1 is SGHRS and CDR2 is YFSETQ. The CDR3 contains 15 residues. Per the original methods: The assay estimated nucleated cells by amplifying reference gene primers. Only in-frame clones appear in the TCRdb table, and some are missing; sequencing was by immunoSEQ multiplex PCR. That table gives V, J and clone size, and the DNA gave D and trimming. The repertoire has some 110,000 clones, roughly nine tenths of them found once; the top ten carry about 4.5%. The source material was peripheral blood. This receptor was obtained from a man in his forties with acute or convalescent COVID-19. The chain has TRBV5-1 and TRBJ1-1; possibly TRBD1 for D (5 bases). The DNA for the CDR3 is TGCGCCAGCAGCTTGTCTCCCAGGGAAGACACTGAAGCTTTCTTT. It codes for CASSLSPREDTEAFF.